The table lists the clone carrying this TCR beta chain with a few counts. Its specificity is unknown. In TCRdb, the reads were re-called with MiXCR into one record per CDR3 protein. The sample lists about 310,000 distinct CDR3 sequences; around a quarter were seen once. This entry belongs to a study of T cell repertoires in cytomegalovirus infection. Whole-study results and caveats: Adding up the frequency of public TCR beta families identified people who carried CMV plus the relevant HLA.

The CDR3 spans 14 residues. CDR1 SGHNT and CDR2 YENEEA come from the germline V gene. V dropped 1 base and J dropped 7 bases, with 11 bases sitting between them. The material was cultured PBMCs, obtained from culture after CMV antigen stimulation. The sequence came from a human donor in good health (CMV status not recorded). Some clones in this sample may be carry-over from other donors' samples. The V and J genes are TRBV11-3 and TRBJ2-1, with D hard to call. The CDR3 loop reads CASSLGKERNEQFF. CDR3 DNA: TGTGCCAGCAGCTTAGGGAAAGAAAGAAATGAGCAGTTCTTC.